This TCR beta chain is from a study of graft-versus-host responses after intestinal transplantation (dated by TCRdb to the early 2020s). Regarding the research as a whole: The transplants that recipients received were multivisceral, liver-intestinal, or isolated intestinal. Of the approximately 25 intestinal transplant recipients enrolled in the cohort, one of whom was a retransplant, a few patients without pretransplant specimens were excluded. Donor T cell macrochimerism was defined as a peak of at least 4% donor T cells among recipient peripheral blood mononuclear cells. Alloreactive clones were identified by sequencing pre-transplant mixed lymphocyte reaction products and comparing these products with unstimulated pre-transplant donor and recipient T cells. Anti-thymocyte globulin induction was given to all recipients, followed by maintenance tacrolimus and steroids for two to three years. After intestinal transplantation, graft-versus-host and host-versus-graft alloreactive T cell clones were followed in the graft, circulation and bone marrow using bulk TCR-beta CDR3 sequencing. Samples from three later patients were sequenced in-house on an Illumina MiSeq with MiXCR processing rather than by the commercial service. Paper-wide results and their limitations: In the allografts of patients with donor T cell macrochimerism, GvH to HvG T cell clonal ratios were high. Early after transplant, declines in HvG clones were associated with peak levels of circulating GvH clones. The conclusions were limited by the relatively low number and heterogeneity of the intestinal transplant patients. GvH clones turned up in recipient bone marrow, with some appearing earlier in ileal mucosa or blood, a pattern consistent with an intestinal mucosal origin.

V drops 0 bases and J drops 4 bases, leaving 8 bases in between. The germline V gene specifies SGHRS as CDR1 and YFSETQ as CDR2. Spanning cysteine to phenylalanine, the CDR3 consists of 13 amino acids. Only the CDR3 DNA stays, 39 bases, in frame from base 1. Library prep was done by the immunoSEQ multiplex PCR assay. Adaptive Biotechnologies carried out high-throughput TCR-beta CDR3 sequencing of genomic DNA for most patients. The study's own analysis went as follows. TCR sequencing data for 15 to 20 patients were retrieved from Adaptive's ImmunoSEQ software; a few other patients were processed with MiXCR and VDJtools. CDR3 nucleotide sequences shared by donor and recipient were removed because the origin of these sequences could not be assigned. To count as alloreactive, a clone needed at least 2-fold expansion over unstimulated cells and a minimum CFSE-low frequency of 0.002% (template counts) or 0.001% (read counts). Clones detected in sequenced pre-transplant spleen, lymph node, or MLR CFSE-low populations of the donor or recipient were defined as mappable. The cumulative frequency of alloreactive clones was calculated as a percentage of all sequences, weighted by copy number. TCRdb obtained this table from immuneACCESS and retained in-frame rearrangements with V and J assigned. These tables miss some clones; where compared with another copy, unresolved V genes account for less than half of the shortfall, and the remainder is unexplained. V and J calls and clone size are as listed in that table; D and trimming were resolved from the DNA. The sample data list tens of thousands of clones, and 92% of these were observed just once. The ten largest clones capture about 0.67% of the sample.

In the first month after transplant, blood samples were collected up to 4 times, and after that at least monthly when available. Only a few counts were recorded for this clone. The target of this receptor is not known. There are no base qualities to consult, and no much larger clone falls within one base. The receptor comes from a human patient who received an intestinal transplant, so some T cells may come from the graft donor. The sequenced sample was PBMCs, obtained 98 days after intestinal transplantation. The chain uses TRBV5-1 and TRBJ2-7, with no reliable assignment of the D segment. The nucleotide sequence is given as TGCGCCAGCAGCTTGGCCGCAGGTTACGAGCAGTACTTC. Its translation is CASSLAAGYEQYF.